These T cell receptor beta chains were read from a single sample in a study of T cell repertoires in cytomegalovirus infection. TCRdb used MiXCR to reprocess the reads, holding one entry per CDR3 protein. The sample shows about 360,000 distinct CDR3 sequences, 18% of them seen only once. Material: PBMCs. All receptors derive from a human donor in good health (CMV status not recorded). Some clones in this sample may be carry-over from other donors' samples. Each CDR3 is given with its conserved first and last residue. A D gene is named only where the DNA matches it firmly. Some rows have no size entry. The others give once, few or many, or a class for an expanded clone.

CDR3nt	CDR3aa	v_gene	len	j_gene	d_gene	abundance
TGTGCCAGTTCCCAAGTGGGGGAGCAGTACTTC	CASSQVGEQYF	TRBV6-5	11	TRBJ2-7	NA	once
TGCAGTGCTGGGGGGGGTCTTAGCAATCAGCCCCAGCATTTT	CSAGGGLSNQPQHF	TRBV20-1	14	TRBJ1-5	NA	NA
TGTGCCAGCAGCGACACAGGGACAGGGTATTTGGACACCATATATTTT	CASSDTGTGYLDTIYF	TRBV7-6	16	TRBJ1-3	TRBD1	many
TGTGCCACCAGTGATCCCGGGGACGAGACCCAGTACTTC	CATSDPGDETQYF	TRBV24-1	13	TRBJ2-5	NA	NA
TGTGCCAGCAGCTTAGGACACAACACCGGGGAGCTGTTTTTT	CASSLGHNTGELFF	TRBV11-2	14	TRBJ2-2	NA	few
TGTGCCAGTAGTATGGGGGGACAGCCTATAACCTACCAAGAGACCCAGTACTTC	CASSMGGQPITYQETQYF	TRBV19	18	TRBJ2-5	NA	few
TGTGCCAGCAGGGGTTTAAGAGGAGCGGGGTACCAAGAGACCCAGTACTTC	CASRGLRGAGYQETQYF	TRBV11-2	17	TRBJ2-5	TRBD2	many
TGTGCCACCAGTGATTTGAGCAGCAATCAGCCCCAGCATTTT	CATSDLSSNQPQHF	TRBV24-1	14	TRBJ1-5	NA	few
TGTGCCAGCAGCTTCGATTCTAGTTCGTTCCCCTACGAGCAGTACTTC	CASSFDSSSFPYEQYF	TRBV7-8	16	TRBJ2-7	NA	many
TGTGCCAGCTCACCACCGATAGATAACTATGGCTACACCTTC	CASSPPIDNYGYTF	TRBV18	14	TRBJ1-2	NA	NA
TGCGCCAGCAGCCATTCGGGACGCCGGGGGGAAAAACTGTTTTTT	CASSHSGRRGEKLFF	TRBV4-3	15	TRBJ1-4	NA	NA
TGTGCCAGCAGCCGGGGGACTAGTGAGTTTGGTGAGCAGTTCTTC	CASSRGTSEFGEQFF	TRBV5-4	15	TRBJ2-1	TRBD2	few
TGTGCCAGCAGTGAGTCAGGGGGCTTCTCTCCCTACGAGCAGTACTTC	CASSESGGFSPYEQYF	TRBV2	16	TRBJ2-7	TRBD1	few
TGCAGTGCTAGAGCGGGACAGCCATATGGCTACACCTTC	CSARAGQPYGYTF	TRBV20-1	13	TRBJ1-2	TRBD1	few
TGTGCCAGCAGTTTAGAGCGGGGTTTCTATGGCTACACCTTC	CASSLERGFYGYTF	TRBV12-3/TRBV12-4	14	TRBJ1-2	NA	few
TGTGCCAGCTCCCTCGACACGGGGGCCCAGACGTCCTATGGCTACACCTTC	CASSLDTGAQTSYGYTF	TRBV18	17	TRBJ1-2	NA	few
TGTGCCAGCAGCCCAGAAGTGGGCACGATTCAGCCCCAGCATTTT	CASSPEVGTIQPQHF	TRBV7-2	15	TRBJ1-5	NA	many
TGCGCCAGCAGCCCCTTCGAAGGGCAGAACACTGAAGCTTTCTTT	CASSPFEGQNTEAFF	TRBV5-1	15	TRBJ1-1	NA	NA
TGTGCCAGCAGCTTCTCTCGCGGGAGGTACGAGCAGTACTTC	CASSFSRGRYEQYF	TRBV7-2	14	TRBJ2-7	TRBD2	many
TGTGCCAGCAGCCCGCCCGGGAGGCTCTACGAGCAGTACTTC	CASSPPGRLYEQYF	TRBV7-8	14	TRBJ2-7	TRBD2	many
TGTGCCAGCAGTCGAGGACAGTATGAAGAGACCCAGTACTTC	CASSRGQYEETQYF	TRBV6-2/TRBV6-3	14	TRBJ2-5	NA	NA
TGCAGTGCTTTAGACAGGGGGGCATCCTACAATGAGCAGTTCTTC	CSALDRGASYNEQFF	TRBV20-1	15	TRBJ2-1	TRBD1	many
TGTGCCAGCAGCCCCCATCTTACGAACACCATATATTTT	CASSPHLTNTIYF	TRBV11-2	13	TRBJ1-3	NA	NA
TGTGCCAGCAGCCGCAGCCGGAGCTCCTACAATGAGCAGTTCTTC	CASSRSRSSYNEQFF	TRBV11-3	15	TRBJ2-1	NA	NA
TGTGCCTGGTTCAGGGTCACTGAAGCTTTCTTT	CAWFRVTEAFF	TRBV30	11	TRBJ1-1	NA	NA
TGTGCCAGCAGCCACAAACGCGGGGAGGAGAATGAAAAACTGTTTTTT	CASSHKRGEENEKLFF	TRBV7-8	16	TRBJ1-4	NA	many
TGTGCCAGCATCGAAGCCATGAACACTGAAGCTTTCTTT	CASIEAMNTEAFF	TRBV7-2	13	TRBJ1-1	NA	few
TGTGCCACTGATCGCTTCGAGGAGCAGTACTTC	CATDRFEEQYF	TRBV24-1	11	TRBJ2-7	NA	NA
TGTGCCAGTAGTATAGGGGAAGGACGAAACTATGGCTACACCTTC	CASSIGEGRNYGYTF	TRBV19	15	TRBJ1-2	NA	NA
TGCAGCGGGTTAGCGGGAGAAGAGACCCAGTACTTC	CSGLAGEETQYF	TRBV29-1	12	TRBJ2-5	TRBD2	NA
TGTGCCAGCAGTTACGCGGCAGGGTCAGAGCCAGATACGCAGTATTTT	CASSYAAGSEPDTQYF	TRBV6-6	16	TRBJ2-3	NA	NA
TGTGCCAGCAGCCGATCAGATAGCGGGCCCGGGGAGCTGTTTTTT	CASSRSDSGPGELFF	TRBV3-1	15	TRBJ2-2	TRBD2	NA